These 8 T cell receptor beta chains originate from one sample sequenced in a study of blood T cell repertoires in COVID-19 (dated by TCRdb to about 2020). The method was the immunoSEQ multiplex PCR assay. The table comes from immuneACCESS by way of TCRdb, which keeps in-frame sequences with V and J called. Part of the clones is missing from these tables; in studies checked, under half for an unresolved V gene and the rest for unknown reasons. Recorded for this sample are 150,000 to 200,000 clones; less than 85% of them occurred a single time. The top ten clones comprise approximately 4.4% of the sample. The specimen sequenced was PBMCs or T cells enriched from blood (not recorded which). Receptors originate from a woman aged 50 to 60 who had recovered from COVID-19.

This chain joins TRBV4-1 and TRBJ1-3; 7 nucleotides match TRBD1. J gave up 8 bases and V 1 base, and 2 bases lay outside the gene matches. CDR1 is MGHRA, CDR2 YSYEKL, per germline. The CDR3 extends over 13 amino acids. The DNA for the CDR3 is TGCGCCAGCAGCCAAGGACAGGGATACACCATATATTTT. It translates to CASSQGQGYTIYF.

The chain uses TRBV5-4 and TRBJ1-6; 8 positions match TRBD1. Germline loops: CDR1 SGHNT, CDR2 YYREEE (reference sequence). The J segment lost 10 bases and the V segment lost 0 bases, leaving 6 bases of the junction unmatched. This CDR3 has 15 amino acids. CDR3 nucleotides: TGTGCCAGCAGCTTGGGACAGGGGATTCTATCACCCCTCCACTTT. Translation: CASSLGQGILSPLHF.

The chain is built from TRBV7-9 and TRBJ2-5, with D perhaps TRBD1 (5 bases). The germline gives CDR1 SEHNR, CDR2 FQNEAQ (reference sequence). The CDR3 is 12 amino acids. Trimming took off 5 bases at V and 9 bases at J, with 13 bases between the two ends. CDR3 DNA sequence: TGTGCCAGCAGCCCGTCGATGGGGCCCCAGTACTTC. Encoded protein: CASSPSMGPQYF.

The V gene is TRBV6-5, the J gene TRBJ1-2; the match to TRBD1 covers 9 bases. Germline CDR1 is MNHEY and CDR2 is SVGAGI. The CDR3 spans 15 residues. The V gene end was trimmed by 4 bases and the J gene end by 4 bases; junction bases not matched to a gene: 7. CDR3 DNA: TGTGCCAGCAGTTCAGCGGACAGGGGAACCTATGGCTACACCTTC. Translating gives CASSSADRGTYGYTF.

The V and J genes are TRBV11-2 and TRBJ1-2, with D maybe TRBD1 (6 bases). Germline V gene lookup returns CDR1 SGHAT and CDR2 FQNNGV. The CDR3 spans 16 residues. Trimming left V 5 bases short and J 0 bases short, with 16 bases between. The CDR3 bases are TGTGCCAGCAGCCCCGTCCGGACAGATACTAACTATGGCTACACCTTC. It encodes CASSPVRTDTNYGYTF.

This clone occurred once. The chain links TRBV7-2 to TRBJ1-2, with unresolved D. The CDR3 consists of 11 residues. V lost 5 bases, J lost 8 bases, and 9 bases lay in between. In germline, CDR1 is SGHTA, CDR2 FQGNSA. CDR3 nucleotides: TGTGCCAGCAGCCCCTTTCTCGGCTACACCTTC. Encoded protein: CASSPFLGYTF.

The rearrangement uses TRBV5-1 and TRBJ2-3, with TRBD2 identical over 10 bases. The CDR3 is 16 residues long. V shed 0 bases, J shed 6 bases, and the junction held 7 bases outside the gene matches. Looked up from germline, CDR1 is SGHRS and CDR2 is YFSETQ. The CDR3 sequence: CASSLELAGAGDTQYF. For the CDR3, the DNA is TGCGCCAGCAGCTTGGAGCTAGCGGGGGCAGGGGATACGCAGTATTTT.

The CDR3 reads CASSRTKQGRPGELFF. In DNA form, the CDR3 reads TGCGCCAGCTCGCGAACCAAACAGGGGAGGCCCGGGGAGCTGTTTTTT. This chain connects TRBV5-1 to TRBJ2-2; tentatively, D is TRBD1 (7 bases). This CDR3 has 16 amino acids. Germline V gene lookup returns CDR1 SGHRS and CDR2 YFSETQ. Trimming pared 7 bases from V and 6 bases from J, leaving 22 bases between. Full variable domain (missing parts from reference TRBV5-1 and TRBJ2-2): KAGVTQTPRYLIKTRGQQVTLSCSPISGHRSVSWYQQTPGQGLQFLFEYFSETQRNKGNFPGRFSGRQFSNSRSEMNVSTLELGDSALYLCASSRTKQGRPGELFFGEGSRLTVL.